The 10 T cell receptor beta chains listed next were all sequenced from one sample in a study of blood T cell repertoires in COVID-19. Using immunoSEQ multiplex PCR, the repertoire was profiled, and TCRdb retains in-frame clones only, with some absent. The sample lists roughly 250,000 clones; 75% to 95% were seen once. Material: peripheral blood. The receptors derive from a young adult with COVID-19, enrolled during active disease.

This chain links TRBV6-2 or TRBV6-3 with TRBJ1-2; D gene unclear. The CDR3 has 12 amino acids. V dropped 0 bases and J dropped 5 bases, with 4 bases sitting between them. Germline assignment: CDR1 MNHEY and CDR2 SVGEGT. CDR3 DNA: TGTGCCAGCAGTTACTCTCAGTATGGCTACACCTTC. Its translation is CASSYSQYGYTF.

This sequence joins TRBV4-2 and TRBJ2-3, with 12 bases aligning to TRBD2. CDR3 length: 15 residues. CDR1 is LGHNA, CDR2 YNFKEQ, per germline. With 0 bases clipped from V and 7 bases from J, the junction kept 2 bases outside the gene matches. CDR3 sequence: CASSQELAGGYTQYF. CDR3 nucleotides: TGTGCCAGCAGCCAAGAACTAGCGGGAGGTTATACGCAGTATTTT.

The chain combines TRBV19 with TRBJ2-3, with TRBD2 matching 10 bases. After removal of 6 bases from V and 5 bases from J, the junction contained 14 bases not matched to a gene. The CDR3 consists of 17 residues. In germline, CDR1 is LNHDA, CDR2 SQIVND (reference sequence). The CDR3 protein is CASRGTRTSGLRDTQYF. CDR3 nucleotides: TGTGCCAGTAGGGGGACTCGGACTAGCGGTCTCCGAGATACGCAGTATTTT.

The sample holds a few counts of this clone. The chain is built from TRBV5-1 and TRBJ2-5; unclear D gene. Between the trimmed V and J ends, which lost 0 bases and 4 bases, there was a span of 13 bases. Per germline, CDR1 SGHRS and CDR2 YFSETQ. The CDR3 has 15 amino acids. CDR3 DNA sequence: TGCGCCAGCAGCTTGGACTCCCCCCTTGGAGAGACCCAGTACTTC. Translated: CASSLDSPLGETQYF.

There are a few counts of this clone. The chain combines TRBV6-1 with TRBJ1-5; D is uncertain. Germline lookup yields CDR1 MNHNS and CDR2 SASEGT. CDR3 length: 15 amino acids. Trimming shortened V by 1 base and J by 2 bases, and 9 bases separated the two germline ends. In DNA, the CDR3 is TGTGCCAGCAGTGAAGGAGGGAAGGGCAATCAGCCCCAGCATTTT. Its protein product is CASSEGGKGNQPQHF.

The chain combines TRBV11-2 with TRBJ2-1; the match to TRBD2 covers 16 bases. V lost 2 bases and J lost 7; bases outside the gene matches: 8. CDR3 size: 18 residues. CDR1 SGHAT and CDR2 FQNNGV come from the germline V gene. CDR3 sequence reads: CASSLTLGTSGRVNEQFF. The CDR3 DNA reads as TGTGCCAGCAGCTTAACATTGGGGACTAGCGGGAGGGTGAATGAGCAGTTCTTC. The entire variable domain, with the rest obtained from reference TRBV11-2 and TRBJ2-1, is as follows: EAGVAQSPRYKIIEKRQSVAFWCNPISGHATLYWYQQILGQGPKLLIQFQNNGVVDDSQLPKDRFSAERLKGVDSTLKIQPAKLEDSAVYLCASSLTLGTSGRVNEQFFGPGTRLTVL.

This clone was counted once. The V call is TRBV6-1, the J call TRBJ1-1; D is unresolved. Trimming took off 3 bases at V and 5 bases at J, with 13 bases between the two ends. CDR3 length: 14 residues. CDR1 and CDR2 (germline): MNHNS, SASEGT. This CDR3 reads CASSDRQGRTEAFF. The CDR3 DNA reads TGTGCCAGCAGTGACAGGCAAGGAAGGACTGAAGCTTTCTTT.

On this clone: Within the sample, other DNA sequences also encode this same CDR3. This sequence joins TRBV28 and TRBJ2-7; 10 bases line up with TRBD2. The CDR3 spans 14 residues. The ends lost 4 bases at V and 2 bases at J; junction bases unmatched: 2. Per germline, CDR1 MDHEN and CDR2 SYDVKM. CDR3 nucleotide sequence: TGTGCCAGCAGTTCGGGACTAGCGACCTACGAGCAGTACTTC. Residues: CASSSGLATYEQYF.

The chain has TRBV9 and TRBJ2-1; TRBD2 matches at 16 bases. This CDR3 spans 21 amino acids. Germline V CDR1 and CDR2: SGDLS, YYNGEE. With V trimmed by 1 base and J by 8 bases, 18 bases remained unmatched. In nucleotides, the CDR3 is TGTGCCAGCAGCGTAAGCCCGGCGGGGACTAGCGGGAGGGCCTGGGATTATGAGCAGTTCTTC. Amino acid sequence: CASSVSPAGTSGRAWDYEQFF.

The chain combines TRBV4-1 with TRBJ1-2; D remains unclear. Germline CDR1 and CDR2: MGHRA and YSYEKL. With 0 bases removed from V and 4 bases from J, the gap between germline ends came to 9 bases. The CDR3 covers 14 residues. The CDR3 DNA is TGCGCCAGCAGCCAAGATTTTGCGGGCTATGGCTACACCTTC. The encoded protein is CASSQDFAGYGYTF.